This passage covers 3 T cell receptor beta chains from one sample sequenced in a study of blood T cell repertoires in COVID-19. Clones were sequenced by immunoSEQ multiplex PCR, and TCRdb holds only the in-frame ones, with some missing. This sample carries approximately 150,000 clones, about 90% of them seen once, and the ten largest clones take over 9.5%. The sequencing sample was made of peripheral blood. All receptors come from a man aged 55 to 70 with active or convalescent COVID-19.

V is TRBV5-1 and J is TRBJ1-1; D gene unclear. This CDR3 has 15 residues. Trimming took off 2 bases at V and 0 bases at J, with 11 bases between the two ends. CDR1 is SGHRS, CDR2 YFSETQ, per germline. The CDR3 protein is CASSLQNTVNTEAFF. CDR3 nucleotide sequence: TGCGCCAGCAGCTTACAAAATACAGTGAACACTGAAGCTTTCTTT.

This chain joins TRBV19 and TRBJ2-1, with TRBD2 identical over 9 bases. Germline V lookup: CDR1 LNHDA, CDR2 SQIVND (reference sequence). Trimming cost V 6 bases and J 6 bases; bases outside gene matches: 3. This CDR3 contains 13 residues. The CDR3 nucleotides read TGTGCCAGTAGGGCTAGCGGGATCAATGAGCAGTTCTTC. Translation: CASRASGINEQFF.

This chain uses TRBV25-1 with TRBJ2-7; D might be TRBD1 (5 bases). The ends were cut back, 3 bases at V and 2 bases at J, with 17 bases in the middle. The CDR3 has 16 residues. Germline V gene lookup returns CDR1 MGHDK and CDR2 SYGVNS. The CDR3 DNA reads TGTGCCAGCAGTGATTTCCCAAGGGGATATACCTACGAGCAGTACTTC. Encoded protein: CASSDFPRGYTYEQYF.